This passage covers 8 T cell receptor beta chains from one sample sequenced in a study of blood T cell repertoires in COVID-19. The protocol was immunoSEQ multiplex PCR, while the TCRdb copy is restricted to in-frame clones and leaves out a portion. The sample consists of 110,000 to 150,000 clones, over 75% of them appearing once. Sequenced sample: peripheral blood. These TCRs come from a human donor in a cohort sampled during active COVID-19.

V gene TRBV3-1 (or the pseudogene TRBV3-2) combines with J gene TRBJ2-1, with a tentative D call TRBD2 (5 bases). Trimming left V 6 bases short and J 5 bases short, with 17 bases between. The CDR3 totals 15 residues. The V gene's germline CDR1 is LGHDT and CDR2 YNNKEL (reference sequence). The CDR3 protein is CASRYSGERNNEQFF. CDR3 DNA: TGTGCCAGCAGATATTCCGGGGAGCGGAACAATGAGCAGTTCTTC.

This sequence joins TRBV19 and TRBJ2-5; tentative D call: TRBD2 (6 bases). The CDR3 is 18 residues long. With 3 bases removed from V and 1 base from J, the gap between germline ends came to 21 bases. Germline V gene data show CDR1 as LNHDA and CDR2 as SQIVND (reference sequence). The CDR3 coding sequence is TGTGCCAGTAGTATGAGTTTTTCGGAGGGACTCTCCCAAGAGACCCAGTACTTC. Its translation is CASSMSFSEGLSQETQYF.

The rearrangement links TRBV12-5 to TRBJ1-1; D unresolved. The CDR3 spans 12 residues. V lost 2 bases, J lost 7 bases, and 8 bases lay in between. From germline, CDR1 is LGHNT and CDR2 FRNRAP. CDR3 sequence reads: CASGLSHGEAFF. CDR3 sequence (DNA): TGTGCTAGTGGTTTGAGTCACGGTGAAGCTTTCTTT.

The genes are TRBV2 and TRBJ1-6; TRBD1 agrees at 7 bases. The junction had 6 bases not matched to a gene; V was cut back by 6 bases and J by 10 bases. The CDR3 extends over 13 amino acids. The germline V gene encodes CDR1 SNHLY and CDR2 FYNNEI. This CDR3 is CASSIDRDSPLHF. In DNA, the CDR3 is TGTGCCAGCAGCATTGACAGGGACTCACCCCTCCACTTT.

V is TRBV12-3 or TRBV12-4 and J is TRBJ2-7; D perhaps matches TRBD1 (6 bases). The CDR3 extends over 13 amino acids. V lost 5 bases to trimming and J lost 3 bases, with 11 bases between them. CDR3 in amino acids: CASSNGQIYEQYV. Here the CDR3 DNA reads TGTGCCAGCAGTAACGGACAGATCTACGAGCAGTACGTC.

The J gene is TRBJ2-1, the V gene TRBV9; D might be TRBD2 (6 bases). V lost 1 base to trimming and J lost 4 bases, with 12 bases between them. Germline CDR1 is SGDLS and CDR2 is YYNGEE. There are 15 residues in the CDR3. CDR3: CASSVLGSGYNEQFF. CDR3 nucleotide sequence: TGTGCCAGCAGCGTACTCGGGAGCGGGTACAATGAGCAGTTCTTC. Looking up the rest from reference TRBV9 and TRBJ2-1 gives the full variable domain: DSGVTQTPKHLITATGQRVTLRCSPRSGDLSVYWYQQSLDQGLQFLIQYYNGEERAKGNILERFSAQQFPDLHSELNLSSLELGDSALYFCASSVLGSGYNEQFFGPGTRLTVL.

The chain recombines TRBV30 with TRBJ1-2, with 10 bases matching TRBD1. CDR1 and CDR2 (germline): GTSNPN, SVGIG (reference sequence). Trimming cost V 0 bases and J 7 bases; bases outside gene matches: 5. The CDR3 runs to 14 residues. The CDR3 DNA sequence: TGTGCCTGGAGTGTGGGGACAGGGGAGGTTGGCTACACCTTC. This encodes CAWSVGTGEVGYTF.

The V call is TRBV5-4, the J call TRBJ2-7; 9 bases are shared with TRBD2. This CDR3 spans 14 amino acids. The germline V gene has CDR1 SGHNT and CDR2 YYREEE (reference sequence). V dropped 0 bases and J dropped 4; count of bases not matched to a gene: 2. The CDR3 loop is CASSLGLAVYEQYV. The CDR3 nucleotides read TGTGCCAGCAGCTTGGGACTAGCGGTTTACGAGCAGTACGTC.